This T cell receptor beta chain stems from a study of blood T cell repertoires in COVID-19. Libraries were prepared by immunoSEQ multiplex PCR; TCRdb keeps only in-frame clonotypes and omits some of them. The sample carries 130,000 or so clones, 82% recorded once. Trimming removed 0 bases from V and 3 bases from J, with 14 bases in between. Germline V gene data show CDR1 as SGHRS and CDR2 as YFSETQ. This CDR3 is built from 16 residues. This clonotype was obtained from a woman aged 65 to 85 with acute or convalescent COVID-19. The genes are TRBV5-1 and TRBJ2-3, with D perhaps matching TRBD1 (6 bases). The sample consisted of peripheral blood. The CDR3 sequence: CASSLEGHPRTDTQYF. As DNA, the CDR3 is TGCGCCAGCAGCTTGGAGGGACATCCAAGGACAGATACGCAGTATTTT. The whole variable domain, remainder taken from reference TRBV5-1 and TRBJ2-3, is KAGVTQTPRYLIKTRGQQVTLSCSPISGHRSVSWYQQTPGQGLQFLFEYFSETQRNKGNFPGRFSGRQFSNSRSEMNVSTLELGDSALYLCASSLEGHPRTDTQYFGPGTRLTVL.